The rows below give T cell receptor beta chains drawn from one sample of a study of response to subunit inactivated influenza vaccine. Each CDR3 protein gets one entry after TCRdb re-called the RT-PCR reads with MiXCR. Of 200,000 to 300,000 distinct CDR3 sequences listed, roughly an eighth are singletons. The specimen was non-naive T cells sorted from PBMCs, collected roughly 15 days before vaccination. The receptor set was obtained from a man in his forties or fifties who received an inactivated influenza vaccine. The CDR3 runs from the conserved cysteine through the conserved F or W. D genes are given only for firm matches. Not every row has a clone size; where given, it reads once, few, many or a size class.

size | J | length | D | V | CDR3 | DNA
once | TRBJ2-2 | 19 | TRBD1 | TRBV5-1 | CASSSKDRGLLPNTGELFF | TGCGCCAGCAGCTCCAAGGACAGGGGGCTCCTCCCGAACACCGGGGAGCTGTTTTTT
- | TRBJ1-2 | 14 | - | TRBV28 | CASSFTGTNYGYTF | TGTGCCAGCAGTTTCACGGGAACCAACTATGGCTACACCTTC
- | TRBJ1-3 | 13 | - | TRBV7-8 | CASRSHRGNTIYF | TGTGCCAGCAGATCTCACAGGGGAAACACCATATATTTT
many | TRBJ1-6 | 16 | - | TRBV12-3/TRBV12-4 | CASSFEIFGGNSPLHF | TGTGCCAGCAGTTTCGAGATATTCGGGGGAAATTCACCCCTCCACTTT
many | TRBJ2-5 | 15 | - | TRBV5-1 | CASSLFDSSQETQYF | TGCGCCAGCAGCTTATTTGACAGCTCCCAAGAGACCCAGTACTTC
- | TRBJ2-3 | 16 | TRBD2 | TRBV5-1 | CASSVETSGPGDTQYF | TGCGCCAGCAGCGTAGAGACTAGCGGTCCTGGAGATACGCAGTATTTT
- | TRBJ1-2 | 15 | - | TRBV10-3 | CAISEEGSNNYGYTF | TGTGCCATCAGTGAGGAGGGCAGTAATAACTATGGCTACACCTTC
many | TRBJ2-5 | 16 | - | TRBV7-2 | CASSLSLLAHQETQYF | TGTGCCAGCAGCTTATCCCTGCTAGCACATCAAGAGACCCAGTACTTC
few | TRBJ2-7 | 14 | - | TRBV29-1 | CSVMVGQGTPPQYF | TGCAGCGTTATGGTAGGGCAGGGGACTCCTCCCCAGTACTTC
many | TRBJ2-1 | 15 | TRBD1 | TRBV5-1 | CASSLQGADYNEQFF | TGCGCCAGCAGCTTACAGGGGGCGGACTACAATGAGCAGTTCTTC
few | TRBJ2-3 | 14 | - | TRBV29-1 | CSSSGTGSTDTQYF | TGCAGCTCGAGCGGGACAGGTAGCACAGATACGCAGTATTTT
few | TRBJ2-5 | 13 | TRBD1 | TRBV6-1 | CASSRQGRETQYF | TGTGCCAGCAGTAGACAGGGAAGAGAGACCCAGTACTTC
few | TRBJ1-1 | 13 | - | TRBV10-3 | CAISGDLNTEAFF | TGTGCCATCAGTGGGGACTTGAACACTGAAGCTTTCTTT
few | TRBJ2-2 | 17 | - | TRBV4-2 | CASSQVEASSGTGELFF | TGTGCCAGCAGCCAAGTGGAGGCCTCCTCGGGGACCGGGGAGCTGTTTTTT
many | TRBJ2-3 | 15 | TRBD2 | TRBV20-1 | CSASGTRTLTDTQYF | TGCAGTGCTTCCGGGACTAGAACACTCACAGATACGCAGTATTTT
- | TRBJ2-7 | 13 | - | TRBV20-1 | CSAIPGDSYEQYF | TGCAGTGCTATTCCGGGGGACTCCTACGAGCAGTACTTC
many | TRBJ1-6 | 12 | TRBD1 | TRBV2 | CASRDSLGPLHF | TGTGCCTCCCGGGACAGCCTGGGACCCCTCCACTTT
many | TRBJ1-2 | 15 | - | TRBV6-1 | CASSTRGGRDYGYTF | TGTGCCAGCAGCACCCGTGGGGGCAGGGACTATGGCTACACCTTC
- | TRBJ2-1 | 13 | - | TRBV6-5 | CASSYTGIHEQFF | TGTGCCAGCAGTTACACCGGGATCCATGAGCAGTTCTTC
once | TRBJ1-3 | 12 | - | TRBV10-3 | CAISARENTIYF | TGTGCCATCAGCGCCAGGGAAAACACCATATATTTT
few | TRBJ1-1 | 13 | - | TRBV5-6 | CASSLGTATEAFF | TGTGCCAGCAGCTTGGGGACAGCCACTGAAGCTTTCTTT
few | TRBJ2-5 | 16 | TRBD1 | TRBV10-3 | CAISEGDRTLQETQYF | TGTGCCATCAGTGAGGGGGACAGAACTTTACAAGAGACCCAGTACTTC
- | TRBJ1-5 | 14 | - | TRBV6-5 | CACSYSWGNQPQHF | TGTGCCTGCAGTTACTCGTGGGGTAATCAGCCCCAGCATTTT
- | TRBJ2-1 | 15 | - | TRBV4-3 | CASSQGKGWAGEQFF | TGCGCCAGCAGCCAAGGGAAGGGTTGGGCAGGTGAGCAGTTCTTC
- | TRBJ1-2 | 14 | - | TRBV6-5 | CASSYRQERDGYTF | TGTGCCAGCAGTTACCGGCAGGAAAGAGATGGCTACACCTTC
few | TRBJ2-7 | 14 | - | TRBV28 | CASSSDNMGYEQYF | TGTGCCAGCAGTTCGGACAACATGGGCTACGAGCAGTACTTC
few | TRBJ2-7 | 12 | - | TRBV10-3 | CATSAGRYEQYF | TGTGCCACATCCGCAGGGCGGTACGAGCAGTACTTC
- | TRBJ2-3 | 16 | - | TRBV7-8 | CASSPDPGGITDTQYF | TGTGCCAGCAGCCCGGACCCAGGAGGAATTACAGATACGCAGTATTTT
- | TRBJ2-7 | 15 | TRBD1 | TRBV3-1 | CASSQAGTATYEQYF | TGTGCCAGCAGTCAAGCCGGGACAGCAACTTACGAGCAGTACTTC
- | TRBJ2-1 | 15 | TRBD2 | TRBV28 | CASSFGGLGVNEQFF | TGTGCCAGCAGTTTCGGGGGGTTGGGGGTAAATGAGCAGTTCTTC
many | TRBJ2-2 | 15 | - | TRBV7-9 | CASSFGGVNTGELFF | TGTGCCAGCAGCTTCGGGGGCGTGAACACCGGGGAGCTGTTTTTT
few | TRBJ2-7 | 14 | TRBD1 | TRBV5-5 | CASGPGTGAYEQYF | TGTGCCAGCGGGCCCGGGACAGGGGCCTACGAGCAGTACTTC
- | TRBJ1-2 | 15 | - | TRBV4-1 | CASSHRPGVDYGYTF | TGCGCCAGCAGCCATAGACCCGGAGTAGACTATGGCTACACCTTC
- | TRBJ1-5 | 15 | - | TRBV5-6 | CASSWGGAGNQPQHF | TGTGCCAGCAGTTGGGGGGGCGCTGGGAATCAGCCCCAGCATTTT
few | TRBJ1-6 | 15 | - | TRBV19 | CASSIASSYNSPLHF | TGTGCCAGTAGTATTGCGAGCTCCTATAATTCACCCCTCCACTTT